One sample yielded the 19 T cell receptor beta chains listed below, sequenced in a study of regulatory T cells in long-lasting Graves disease. Regarding time point: newly diagnosed GD, antithyroid drugs for less than 3 months. The authors made the TCR library using RNA they extracted from PBMCs. With iRepertoire HTBI primers and Arm-PCR of CDR3 regions, TCR beta libraries were built. Via MiXCR, TCRdb re-called the multiplex PCR reads, giving one row per CDR3 protein. The table has 400,000 to 500,000 distinct CDR3 sequences, about 16% seen once. Separately, the same data were catalogued under a study of T cells in Graves' hyperthyroidism and ophthalmopathy.

The specimen was peripheral blood mononuclear cells (PBMCs), collected at new diagnosis, from a patient treated with antithyroid drugs. These receptors originate from a woman between 25 and 40 years old with Graves disease.

This clonotype was seen many times. The chain joins TRBV7-9 to TRBJ2-7; D may be TRBD1 (6 bases). With 5 bases removed from V and 2 bases from J, the gap between germline ends came to 22 bases. Germline assignment: CDR1 SEHNR and CDR2 FQNEAQ (reference sequence). The CDR3 length is 17 residues. The CDR3 protein is CASSPSTAGTPTYEQYF. The DNA of the CDR3 is TGTGCCAGCAGCCCATCAACAGCCGGGACACCCACCTACGAGCAGTACTTC. Full variable domain (rest looked up from reference TRBV7-9 and TRBJ2-7): DTGVSQNPRHKITKRGQNVTFRCDPISEHNRLYWYRQTLGQGPEFLTYFQNEAQLEKSRLLSDRFSAERPKGSFSTLEIQRTEQGDSAMYLCASSPSTAGTPTYEQYFGPGTRLTVT.

This clonotype was counted a single time. One base away lies a much larger clone, so this may be a sequencing read error. This chain uses TRBV28 with TRBJ1-6; D call uncertain. CDR3 length: 12 residues. Germline-derived CDR1 and CDR2 are MDHEN and SYDVKM. This chain's CDR3 is CASSLMNSPFHF. The CDR3 DNA reads as TGTGCCAGCAGTTTAATGAATTCACCCTTCCACTTT.

This clonotype was recorded at least ten times. V and J are TRBV28 and TRBJ2-1; no clear D. Trimming removed 6 bases at V and 1 base at J, with 16 bases between. This CDR3 is 16 amino acids long. Per the germline V gene, CDR1 is MDHEN and CDR2 is SYDVKM. CDR3 sequence: CASRTIRYSSYNEQFF. The CDR3 region has the DNA TGTGCCAGCAGGACCATCAGGTATAGTTCCTACAATGAGCAGTTCTTC.

This clonotype occurred many times. The genes are TRBV20-1 and TRBJ2-1; TRBD2 aligns across 10 bases. V lost 6 bases and J lost 8; bases outside the gene matches: 13. The CDR3 is 15 residues long. CDR1 DFQATT and CDR2 SNEGSKA come from the germline V gene (reference sequence). In DNA form, the CDR3 reads TGCAGTGCGGGCGCACCGGGACTAGCGATCCATGAGCAGTTCTTC. It specifies CSAGAPGLAIHEQFF.

This clonotype has only a few counts. The chain has TRBV7-9 and TRBJ2-4, with D uncertain. Germline V gives CDR1 SEHNR, CDR2 FQNEAQ (reference sequence). The V and J ends lost 3 bases and 3 bases respectively, with 9 bases between them. This CDR3 region has 14 residues. The CDR3 sequence: CASSFPEGKNIQYF. The CDR3 nucleotides read TGTGCCAGCAGCTTTCCTGAAGGCAAAAACATTCAGTACTTC.

This clonotype showed up just a few times. The chain links TRBV7-9 to TRBJ1-5; maybe TRBD1 (5 bases). The CDR3 has 14 residues. CDR1 is SEHNR and CDR2 is FQNEAQ in the germline V gene (reference sequence). The V end lost 6 bases, the J end lost 3 bases, and 12 bases lay between the germline ends. CDR3 nucleotides: TGTGCCAGCAGTTATCAGGGCTCCAATCAGCCCCAGCATTTT. It specifies CASSYQGSNQPQHF.

The chain recombines TRBV6-1 with TRBJ1-5, with 8 nucleotides matching TRBD1. Trimming at V came to 6 bases and at J to 6 bases, leaving 4 bases not matched to a gene. Per germline, CDR1 MNHNS and CDR2 SASEGT. The CDR3 totals 13 residues. CDR3 protein: CASRRTGSQPQHF. CDR3 nucleotides: TGTGCCAGCAGGCGGACAGGGAGTCAGCCCCAGCATTTT.

Of note for this clonotype: One base separates it from a far larger clone, so it is likely a read error. The gene calls are TRBV11-1 and TRBJ2-5, with a tentative D call TRBD2 (6 bases). Germline-derived CDR1 and CDR2 are SGHAT and FQDESV (reference sequence). This CDR3 has 16 residues. CDR3 protein: CASSLGGGVSYNELFF. The CDR3 DNA is TGTGCCAGCAGCTTAGGTGGAGGGGTGTCCTACAATGAGCTGTTCTTC.

Ten or more counts support this clonotype. The J gene is TRBJ2-3, the V gene TRBV20-1, with 8 bases fitting TRBD2. V shed 6 bases, J shed 1 base, and the junction held 9 bases outside the gene matches. The CDR3 loop spans 15 amino acids. From germline, CDR1 is DFQATT and CDR2 SNEGSKA (reference sequence). The CDR3 spells CSATRGAGGTDTQYF. In nucleotides, the CDR3 is TGCAGTGCCACGAGGGGAGCGGGGGGCACAGATACGCAGTATTTT.

This clonotype was detected ten times or more. The chain uses TRBV28 and TRBJ2-7; 13 bases map to TRBD2. The V and J ends lost 6 bases and 4 bases, in that order; junction bases with no gene match: 15. The CDR3 extends over 18 amino acids. Germline V CDR1 and CDR2: MDHEN, SYDVKM. The CDR3 spells CASSHYGLAGVGRYEQYF. Here the CDR3 DNA reads TGTGCCAGCAGCCACTACGGACTAGCGGGAGTTGGTAGGTACGAGCAGTACTTC.

At least ten counts were recorded for this clonotype. The J gene is TRBJ2-7, the V gene TRBV20-1, with D perhaps TRBD1 (5 bases). There are 12 residues in the CDR3. Germline loops: CDR1 DFQATT, CDR2 SNEGSKA (reference sequence). Trimming took off 6 bases at V and 0 bases at J, with 9 bases between the two ends. The CDR3 nucleotides are TGCAGTGCCCGAGGACACTCCTACGAGCAGTACTTC. Its translation: CSARGHSYEQYF.

This clonotype was detected many times. The gene calls are TRBV9 and TRBJ1-1; 9 bases match TRBD1. The CDR3 is 16 residues long. Germline V lookup: CDR1 SGDLS, CDR2 YYNGEE. V lost 4 bases, J lost 1 base, and 8 bases stayed unmatched. The CDR3 sequence: CASSTEQGAPNTEAFF. CDR3 sequence (DNA): TGTGCCAGCAGCACCGAACAGGGGGCGCCGAACACTGAAGCTTTCTTT.

This clonotype appeared many times. The rearrangement links TRBV7-2 to TRBJ2-1, with D possibly matching TRBD1 (5 bases). In germline, CDR1 is SGHTA, CDR2 FQGNSA. CDR3 size: 15 residues. V was pared by 1 base and J by 8 bases, with 15 bases between. CDR3 residues: CASSLVGPYPHEQFF. Written as DNA, the CDR3 is TGTGCCAGCAGCTTAGTGGGGCCCTACCCCCATGAGCAGTTCTTC.

The V and J genes are TRBV10-3 and TRBJ1-1; TRBD1 matches at 8 bases. Looked up from germline, CDR1 is ENHRY and CDR2 is SYGVKD. The J segment lost 5 bases and the V segment lost 4 bases, leaving 6 bases of the junction unmatched. The CDR3 is made up of 14 amino acids. CDR3 in DNA: TGTGCCATCAGTGCTGCAGGGGGCCGGACTGAAGCTTTCTTT. It encodes CAISAAGGRTEAFF.

This clonotype was seen ten or more times. The V and J genes are TRBV28 and TRBJ2-7; TRBD2 matches 13 bases. The trim removed 6 bases at V and 6 bases at J, leaving 2 bases unmatched. This CDR3 has 13 residues. CDR1 and CDR2 (germline): MDHEN, SYDVKM. For the CDR3, the DNA is TGTGCCAGCAGAAGACTAGCGGGGGGCGAGCAGTACTTC. It is translated as CASRRLAGGEQYF.

This clonotype was detected a few times. The chain uses TRBV27 and TRBJ1-5; 8 bases line up with TRBD1. The germline V gene encodes CDR1 MNHEY and CDR2 SMNVEV (reference sequence). The CDR3 totals 16 residues. V trimming: 5 bases; J trimming: 0 bases; junction bases outside the gene matches: 6. Here the CDR3 reads CASSLRQGISNQPQHF. The DNA for the CDR3 is TGTGCCAGCAGTCTCCGACAGGGGATTAGCAATCAGCCCCAGCATTTT.

This clonotype has only a few counts. With only one base between it and a far larger clone, this is likely a read error. The chain uses TRBV11-3 and TRBJ2-7; no firm D call. The length of the CDR3 is 14 residues. The germline CDR1 and CDR2 sequences are SGHNT and YENEEA. V was shortened by 5 bases and J by 3 bases, with 14 bases between the two germline ends. In DNA form, the CDR3 reads TGTGCCAGCAGCCCCGACCCGCGGCACTACGAGCAGTACTTC. This translates into CASSPDPRHYEQYF.

The count of this clonotype is one. The chain couples TRBV9 to TRBJ1-1; a possible D gene is TRBD1 (6 bases). CDR3 length: 13 residues. CDR1 SGDLS and CDR2 YYNGEE come from the germline V gene. The V gene lost 8 bases and the J gene lost 2 bases, with 13 bases spanning the gap. CDR3 DNA sequence: TGTGCCAGGTCCAAGGGGGGAAACACTGAAGCTTTCTTT. It encodes CARSKGGNTEAFF.

Ten or more counts support this clonotype. The chain is built from TRBV13 and TRBJ2-7, with D tentatively TRBD1 (6 bases). The germline V gene has CDR1 PRHDT and CDR2 FYEKMQ (reference sequence). V shed 4 bases and J shed 2 bases, with 15 bases lying between them. CDR3 size: 15 residues. The CDR3 loop reads CASSSSPRGPYEQYF. The CDR3 coding sequence is TGTGCCAGCAGCTCAAGCCCCAGGGGACCCTACGAGCAGTACTTC.